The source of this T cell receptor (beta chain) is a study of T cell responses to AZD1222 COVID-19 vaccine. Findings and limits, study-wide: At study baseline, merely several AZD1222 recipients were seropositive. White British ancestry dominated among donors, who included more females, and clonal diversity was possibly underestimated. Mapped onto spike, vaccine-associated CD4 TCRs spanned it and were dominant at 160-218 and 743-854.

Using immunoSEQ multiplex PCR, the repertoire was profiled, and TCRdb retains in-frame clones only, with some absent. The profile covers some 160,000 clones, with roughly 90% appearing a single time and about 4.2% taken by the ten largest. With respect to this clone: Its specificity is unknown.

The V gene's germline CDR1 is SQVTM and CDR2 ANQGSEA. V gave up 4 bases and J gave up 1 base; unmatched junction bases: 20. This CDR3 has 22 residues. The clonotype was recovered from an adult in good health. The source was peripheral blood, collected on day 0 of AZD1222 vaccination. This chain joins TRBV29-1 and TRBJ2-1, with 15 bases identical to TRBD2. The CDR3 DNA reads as TGCAGCGTTGTAGGATTCCCTAGGACTAGCGGGAGGGCCGGGGCATCCTACAATGAGCAGTTCTTC. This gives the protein CSVVGFPRTSGRAGASYNEQFF.